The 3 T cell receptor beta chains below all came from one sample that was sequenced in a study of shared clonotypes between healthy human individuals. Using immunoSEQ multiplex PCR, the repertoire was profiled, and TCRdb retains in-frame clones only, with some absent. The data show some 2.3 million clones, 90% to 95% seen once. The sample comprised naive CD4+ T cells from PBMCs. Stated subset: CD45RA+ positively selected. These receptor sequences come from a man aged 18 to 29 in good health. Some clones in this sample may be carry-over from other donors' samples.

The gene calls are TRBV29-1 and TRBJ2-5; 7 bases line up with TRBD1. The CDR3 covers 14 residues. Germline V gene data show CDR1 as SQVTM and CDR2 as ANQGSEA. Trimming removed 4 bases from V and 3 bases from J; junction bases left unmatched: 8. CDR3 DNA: TGCAGCGTTGTTGTTTGGGGGACAGAAGAGACCCAGTACTTC. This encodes CSVVVWGTEETQYF.

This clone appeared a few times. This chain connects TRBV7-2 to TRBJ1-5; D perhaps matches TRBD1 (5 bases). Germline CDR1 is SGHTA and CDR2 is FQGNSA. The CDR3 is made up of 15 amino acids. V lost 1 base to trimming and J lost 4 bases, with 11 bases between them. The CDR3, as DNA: TGTGCCAGCAGCTTAGGTTGGAGGGGAAATCAGCCCCAGCATTTT. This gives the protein CASSLGWRGNQPQHF.

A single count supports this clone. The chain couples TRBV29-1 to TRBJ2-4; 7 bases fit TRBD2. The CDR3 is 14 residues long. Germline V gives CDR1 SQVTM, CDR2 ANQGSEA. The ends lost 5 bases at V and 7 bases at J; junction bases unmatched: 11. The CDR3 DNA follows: TGCAGCGTTCGGGCGGGAGATCGTAGCAACATTCAGTACTTC. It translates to CSVRAGDRSNIQYF.